This is a list of T cell receptor beta chains from one sample in a study of shared clonotypes between healthy human individuals. Clones were sequenced by immunoSEQ multiplex PCR, and TCRdb holds only the in-frame ones, with some missing. The table has 1.4 million or so clones, 98% seen once. Sequenced material: naive CD4+ T cells sorted from blood. These receptors all stem from a man aged 25 to 40 in good health. CDR3s include the opening cysteine and the closing phenylalanine or tryptophan. The order of the fields is D gene, V gene, clone size, J gene, CDR3 length, CDR3 protein, CDR3 DNA. The D gene is left open where the match is weak. The size field is filled for only some rows; it gives once, few, many or a size class.

d_gene: NA; v_gene: TRBV18; abundance: NA; j_gene: TRBJ2-3; len: 13; CDR3aa: CASSPSISDTQYF; CDR3nt: TGTGCCAGCTCACCATCCATATCAGATACGCAGTATTTT
d_gene: NA; v_gene: TRBV5-1; abundance: NA; j_gene: TRBJ1-2; len: 13; CDR3aa: CASSLTQNYGYTF; CDR3nt: TGCGCCAGCAGCTTGACTCAGAACTATGGCTACACCTTC
d_gene: NA; v_gene: TRBV19; abundance: NA; j_gene: TRBJ1-2; len: 12; CDR3aa: CASEGQNYGYTF; CDR3nt: TGTGCCAGCGAAGGACAGAACTATGGCTACACCTTC
d_gene: NA; v_gene: TRBV18; abundance: NA; j_gene: TRBJ2-4; len: 13; CDR3aa: CASSPPPENIQYF; CDR3nt: TGTGCCAGCTCACCACCCCCGGAGAACATTCAGTACTTC
d_gene: NA; v_gene: TRBV19; abundance: NA; j_gene: TRBJ1-1; len: 14; CDR3aa: CASRSGTFPFEGFF; CDR3nt: TGTGCCAGTAGGTCCGGGACGTTTCCCTTTGAGGGTTTCTTT
d_gene: TRBD2; v_gene: TRBV29-1; abundance: NA; j_gene: TRBJ2-3; len: 14; CDR3aa: CSVEQRGSTDTQYF; CDR3nt: TGCAGCGTTGAACAGCGGGGGAGCACAGATACGCAGTATTTT
d_gene: NA; v_gene: TRBV4-3; abundance: NA; j_gene: TRBJ1-1; len: 12; CDR3aa: CASSQEGREAFF; CDR3nt: TGCGCCAGCAGCCAAGAAGGTCGTGAAGCTTTCTTT
d_gene: NA; v_gene: TRBV7-7; abundance: NA; j_gene: TRBJ1-1; len: 13; CDR3aa: CASSYDMNTEAFF; CDR3nt: TGTGCTAGCAGCTACGACATGAACACTGAAGCTTTCTTT
d_gene: TRBD2; v_gene: TRBV5-1; abundance: NA; j_gene: TRBJ2-3; len: 16; CDR3aa: CASSLGRGSSPDTQYF; CDR3nt: TGCGCCAGCAGCTTGGGTCGCGGGAGTTCACCAGATACGCAGTATTTT
d_gene: TRBD2; v_gene: TRBV29-1; abundance: NA; j_gene: TRBJ2-3; len: 15; CDR3aa: CSVARLAGGTDTQYF; CDR3nt: TGCAGCGTTGCTAGACTAGCGGGAGGCACAGATACGCAGTATTTT
d_gene: NA; v_gene: TRBV18; abundance: NA; j_gene: TRBJ2-5; len: 12; CDR3aa: CASSPPEETQYF; CDR3nt: TGTGCCAGCTCACCACCGGAGGAGACCCAGTACTTC
d_gene: NA; v_gene: TRBV7-2; abundance: once; j_gene: TRBJ2-3; len: 14; CDR3aa: CASSPQSSTDTQYF; CDR3nt: TGTGCCAGCAGCCCCCAAAGTTCTACAGATACGCAGTATTTT
d_gene: TRBD1; v_gene: TRBV6-1; abundance: once; j_gene: TRBJ1-4; len: 12; CDR3aa: CASSEGGTGPFF; CDR3nt: TGTGCCAGCAGTGAAGGGGGGACAGGGCCGTTTTTT
d_gene: NA; v_gene: TRBV7-2; abundance: once; j_gene: TRBJ2-5; len: 15; CDR3aa: CASSLAPSLLETQYF; CDR3nt: TGTGCCAGCAGCTTAGCGCCCAGCCTGCTAGAGACCCAGTACTTC
d_gene: TRBD2; v_gene: TRBV6-6; abundance: NA; j_gene: TRBJ2-7; len: 15; CDR3aa: CASSRPRGSPYEQYF; CDR3nt: TGTGCCAGCAGTCGGCCCCGCGGGAGTCCCTACGAGCAGTACTTC
d_gene: NA; v_gene: TRBV29-1; abundance: once; j_gene: TRBJ1-2; len: 10; CDR3aa: CPGGGNGYTF; CDR3nt: TGCCCCGGGGGGGGAAATGGCTACACCTTC
d_gene: TRBD2; v_gene: TRBV6-6; abundance: NA; j_gene: TRBJ2-7; len: 13; CDR3aa: CASRLAEAYEQYF; CDR3nt: TGTGCCAGCAGACTAGCGGAGGCCTACGAGCAGTACTTC
d_gene: NA; v_gene: TRBV6-6; abundance: NA; j_gene: TRBJ2-5; len: 15; CDR3aa: CASSSIGQIQETQYF; CDR3nt: TGTGCCAGCAGTTCGATCGGACAAATACAAGAGACCCAGTACTTC
d_gene: NA; v_gene: TRBV7-9; abundance: once; j_gene: TRBJ1-3; len: 15; CDR3aa: CASSSPGESGNTIYF; CDR3nt: TGTGCCAGCAGCTCTCCCGGGGAATCTGGAAACACCATATATTTT
d_gene: NA; v_gene: TRBV7-2; abundance: NA; j_gene: TRBJ2-1; len: 12; CDR3aa: CASSLTRGEQFF; CDR3nt: TGTGCCAGCAGCTTGACCCGGGGGGAGCAGTTCTTC
d_gene: TRBD2; v_gene: TRBV5-4; abundance: NA; j_gene: TRBJ2-7; len: 15; CDR3aa: CASRVAGGSSYEQYF; CDR3nt: TGTGCCAGCAGAGTAGCGGGAGGTAGCTCCTACGAGCAGTACTTC
d_gene: TRBD1; v_gene: TRBV14; abundance: NA; j_gene: TRBJ2-7; len: 13; CDR3aa: CASSQGHDRAQYF; CDR3nt: TGTGCCAGCAGCCAAGGGCATGACAGGGCACAGTACTTC
d_gene: NA; v_gene: TRBV7-2; abundance: NA; j_gene: TRBJ2-7; len: 16; CDR3aa: CASSSSIPGQYYEQYF; CDR3nt: TGTGCCAGCAGCTCATCAATTCCCGGACAGTACTACGAGCAGTACTTC
d_gene: TRBD2; v_gene: TRBV4-1; abundance: NA; j_gene: TRBJ2-1; len: 19; CDR3aa: CASSSMGLAGEGPYNEQFF; CDR3nt: TGCGCCAGCAGCTCGATGGGACTAGCGGGAGAAGGTCCCTACAATGAGCAGTTCTTC
d_gene: TRBD2; v_gene: TRBV15; abundance: NA; j_gene: TRBJ2-1; len: 15; CDR3aa: CATSRGAGSYNEQFF; CDR3nt: TGTGCCACCAGCAGGGGAGCGGGATCCTACAATGAGCAGTTCTTC
d_gene: TRBD1; v_gene: TRBV5-1; abundance: NA; j_gene: TRBJ1-2; len: 17; CDR3aa: CASSLLLAGGPVHGYTF; CDR3nt: TGCGCCAGCAGCTTGCTCTTGGCAGGGGGTCCCGTACATGGCTACACCTTC
d_gene: TRBD2; v_gene: TRBV10-2; abundance: NA; j_gene: TRBJ2-7; len: 16; CDR3aa: CASSATQMAGGYEQYF; CDR3nt: TGCGCCAGCAGTGCAACCCAAATGGCGGGAGGCTACGAGCAGTACTTC
d_gene: NA; v_gene: TRBV18; abundance: NA; j_gene: TRBJ2-2; len: 20; CDR3aa: CASSPIGGPGRSHNTGELFF; CDR3nt: TGTGCCAGCTCACCAATTGGGGGTCCGGGCCGTTCACACAACACCGGGGAGCTGTTTTTT
d_gene: TRBD2; v_gene: TRBV10-3; abundance: NA; j_gene: TRBJ2-3; len: 15; CDR3aa: CAISVRLAGTDTQYF; CDR3nt: TGTGCCATCAGTGTGCGACTAGCAGGCACAGATACGCAGTATTTT
d_gene: NA; v_gene: TRBV25-1; abundance: NA; j_gene: TRBJ1-1; len: 10; CDR3aa: CGGGNTEAFF; CDR3nt: TGTGGGGGAGGGAACACTGAAGCTTTCTTT
d_gene: NA; v_gene: TRBV5-1; abundance: once; j_gene: TRBJ1-1; len: 14; CDR3aa: CASSFDRLNTEAFF; CDR3nt: TGCGCCAGCAGCTTCGACCGATTGAACACTGAAGCTTTCTTT
d_gene: NA; v_gene: TRBV6-6; abundance: NA; j_gene: TRBJ2-2; len: 13; CDR3aa: CASSPVGFGELFF; CDR3nt: TGTGCCAGCAGCCCAGTCGGTTTCGGGGAGCTGTTTTTT
d_gene: NA; v_gene: TRBV7-7; abundance: NA; j_gene: TRBJ2-1; len: 13; CDR3aa: CASSLGSHNEQFF; CDR3nt: TGTGCTAGCAGCTTGGGCAGTCACAATGAGCAGTTCTTC
d_gene: TRBD2; v_gene: TRBV2; abundance: once; j_gene: TRBJ2-7; len: 14; CDR3aa: CASNRAVAGVEQYF; CDR3nt: TGTGCCAGCAACCGGGCGGTAGCGGGAGTAGAGCAGTACTTC
d_gene: TRBD2; v_gene: TRBV19; abundance: NA; j_gene: TRBJ2-1; len: 15; CDR3aa: CASRLAGGPLGEQFF; CDR3nt: TGTGCCAGTAGGCTAGCGGGAGGGCCCTTGGGTGAGCAGTTCTTC
d_gene: NA; v_gene: TRBV5-1; abundance: NA; j_gene: TRBJ2-5; len: 14; CDR3aa: CASSLVPPQETQYF; CDR3nt: TGCGCCAGCAGCTTGGTTCCTCCCCAAGAGACCCAGTACTTC
d_gene: NA; v_gene: TRBV7-2; abundance: NA; j_gene: TRBJ2-7; len: 15; CDR3aa: CASSPRSSASYEQYF; CDR3nt: TGTGCCAGCAGCCCCCGGTCTTCAGCATCCTACGAGCAGTACTTC
d_gene: NA; v_gene: TRBV2; abundance: NA; j_gene: TRBJ2-7; len: 14; CDR3aa: CASTLINLSYEQYF; CDR3nt: TGTGCCAGCACTCTGATAAATCTCTCCTACGAGCAGTACTTC
d_gene: NA; v_gene: TRBV28; abundance: NA; j_gene: TRBJ2-1; len: 15; CDR3aa: CASSSTGAVNNEQFF; CDR3nt: TGTGCCAGCAGCTCTACCGGAGCAGTCAACAATGAGCAGTTCTTC
d_gene: NA; v_gene: TRBV10-2; abundance: NA; j_gene: TRBJ2-1; len: 16; CDR3aa: CASSNSAGRAYNEQFF; CDR3nt: TGCGCCAGCAGCAATAGCGCGGGAAGGGCCTACAATGAGCAGTTCTTC
d_gene: TRBD1; v_gene: TRBV7-8; abundance: NA; j_gene: TRBJ2-7; len: 15; CDR3aa: CASSLDGTVSYEQYF; CDR3nt: TGTGCCAGCAGCTTAGACGGGACAGTGTCCTACGAGCAGTACTTC
d_gene: NA; v_gene: TRBV6-6; abundance: NA; j_gene: TRBJ1-5; len: 14; CDR3aa: CASSGVGSTQPQHF; CDR3nt: TGTGCCAGCAGTGGGGTAGGGTCCACTCAGCCCCAGCATTTT
d_gene: NA; v_gene: TRBV28; abundance: NA; j_gene: TRBJ1-2; len: 14; CDR3aa: CASLSTRPSYGYTF; CDR3nt: TGTGCCAGTCTTTCGACTCGTCCCTCCTATGGCTACACCTTC
d_gene: NA; v_gene: TRBV5-1; abundance: NA; j_gene: TRBJ2-1; len: 14; CDR3aa: CASSLVVGRNEQFF; CDR3nt: TGCGCCAGCAGCTTGGTCGTGGGGAGGAATGAGCAGTTCTTC
d_gene: TRBD1; v_gene: TRBV27; abundance: NA; j_gene: TRBJ1-4; len: 17; CDR3aa: CASSLGRGLATNEKLFF; CDR3nt: TGTGCCAGCAGTTTAGGCAGGGGGCTAGCAACTAATGAAAAACTGTTTTTT
d_gene: NA; v_gene: TRBV5-1; abundance: NA; j_gene: TRBJ2-3; len: 14; CDR3aa: CASSEDPSTDTQYF; CDR3nt: TGCGCCAGCAGCGAAGATCCTAGCACAGATACGCAGTATTTT
d_gene: NA; v_gene: TRBV4-1; abundance: NA; j_gene: TRBJ1-1; len: 15; CDR3aa: CASSQDRGGNTEAFF; CDR3nt: TGCGCCAGCAGCCAAGATCGAGGGGGGAACACTGAAGCTTTCTTT
d_gene: TRBD2; v_gene: TRBV6-1; abundance: once; j_gene: TRBJ2-7; len: 13; CDR3aa: CASRLAGAYEQYF; CDR3nt: TGTGCCAGCCGACTAGCGGGAGCCTACGAGCAGTACTTC
d_gene: TRBD2; v_gene: TRBV14; abundance: NA; j_gene: TRBJ2-3; len: 16; CDR3aa: CASSNAGGPSTDTQYF; CDR3nt: TGTGCCAGCTCGAATGCGGGAGGGCCGAGTACAGATACGCAGTATTTT